This T cell receptor beta chain was identified during a study of CD8 T cells in ankylosing spondylitis. Study observations and caveats: What seemed typical of ankylosing spondylitis blood was a TCR beta motif built from roughly eight highly homologous variants. A CD8+ phenotype characterized the disease-linked clones, which were relatively rare in peripheral blood. Matched synovial fluid from ankylosing spondylitis patients was reported to be enriched for disease-linked clones.

Making use of molecular barcodes, quantitative 5'-RACE generated TCR beta libraries. Each CDR3 protein gets one entry after TCRdb re-called the 5' RACE reads with MiXCR. The data hold fewer than 250,000 distinct CDR3 sequences, with 15% to 20% observed a single time. Germline CDR1 is DFQATT and CDR2 is SNEGSKA (reference sequence). Trimming took 3 bases from V and 0 from J, leaving 9 bases between them. The CDR3 contains 13 residues. In this sample, this clonotype turned up a few times. Its antigen is still unknown. What was sequenced was blood, either unsorted or a sorted T cell fraction (not recorded which). The clonotype originates from a male donor with ankylosing spondylitis. This chain connects TRBV20-1 to TRBJ2-7; D is uncertain. This CDR3 reads CSASGSDSYEQYF. In DNA form, the CDR3 reads TGCAGTGCTAGTGGGTCGGACTCCTACGAGCAGTACTTC.